Below, 20 T cell receptor beta chains from the same sample are listed, as sequenced in a study of T-cell memory formation after mild COVID-19. TCRdb used MiXCR to reprocess the 5' RACE reads, holding one entry per CDR3 protein. The sample contains around 150,000 distinct CDR3 sequences, 31% of which appear only once. Specimen: PBMCs or a T cell subset sorted from them (not recorded which). The origin of the receptors is an adult woman who had mild COVID-19 (a few samples of this study predate the infection). Cell type and time point are not known.

The genes are TRBV4-3 and TRBJ2-3; TRBD2 is a possible D gene (5 bases). Trimming stripped 3 bases from V and 0 bases from J, with 13 bases between. Germline assignment: CDR1 LGHNA and CDR2 YSLEER. This CDR3 has 16 amino acids. CDR3 sequence: CASSQDSVTSTDTQYF. In nucleotides, the CDR3 is TGCGCCAGCAGCCAGGATAGCGTTACTAGCACAGATACGCAGTATTTT.

The chain combines TRBV6-6 with TRBJ2-1; 9 bases agree with TRBD2. Trimming at V came to 5 bases and at J to 3 bases, leaving 11 bases not matched to a gene. This CDR3 is built from 17 residues. Germline-derived CDR1 and CDR2 are MNHNY and SVGAGI (reference sequence). This chain's CDR3 is CASSKGQTSGRYNEQFF. The CDR3 DNA reads as TGTGCCAGCAGTAAGGGACAGACTAGCGGCCGCTACAATGAGCAGTTCTTC.

This clonotype was counted a few times. The chain has TRBV7-9 and TRBJ2-3; unclear D gene. The CDR3 consists of 17 residues. From germline, CDR1 is SEHNR and CDR2 FQNEAQ (reference sequence). Trimming took off 1 base at V and 5 bases at J, with 19 bases between the two ends. CDR3 sequence: CASSLGRLDGSRDTQYF. The DNA of the CDR3 is TGTGCCAGCAGCTTAGGGCGACTGGACGGCTCTAGAGATACGCAGTATTTT.

This clonotype was recorded a few times. The chain carries TRBV20-1 and TRBJ1-5; D gene ambiguous. This CDR3 spans 13 amino acids. The V and J ends lost 6 bases and 3 bases respectively, with 12 bases between them. The germline V gene has CDR1 DFQATT and CDR2 SNEGSKA (reference sequence). The DNA for the CDR3 is TGCAGTGCCCGGCGGTTGCCCAATCAGCCCCAGCATTTT. This sequence encodes CSARRLPNQPQHF.

CDR3 bases: TGCGCCAGCAGCCAAGAGGGGACTAGCGGATCAAGCGGGCAGTTCTTC. Translated, it gives CASSQEGTSGSSGQFF. V and J are TRBV4-1 and TRBJ2-1; TRBD2 aligns across 11 bases. The CDR3 totals 16 residues. Germline V lookup: CDR1 MGHRA, CDR2 YSYEKL. V lost 0 bases, J lost 12 bases, and 10 bases stayed unmatched.

This clonotype showed up just a few times. The chain links TRBV7-8 to TRBJ2-7; D may be TRBD2 (5 bases). Trimming pared 4 bases from V and 3 bases from J, leaving 13 bases between. The CDR3 loop spans 14 amino acids. Germline-derived CDR1 and CDR2 are SGHVS and FQNEAQ. CDR3 sequence (DNA): TGTGCCAGCAGCTCGCGGGTAGGGTTCTACGAGCAGTACTTC. Amino acid sequence: CASSSRVGFYEQYF.

This clonotype was seen ten or more times. The V call is TRBV24-1, the J call TRBJ2-2; TRBD1 agrees at 9 bases. The CDR3 is made up of 15 amino acids. Unmatched junction bases numbered 8, after V lost 9 bases and J lost 4 bases. Germline V lookup: CDR1 KGHDR, CDR2 SFDVKD. CDR3 in amino acids: CATLPGQGFTGELFF. The DNA of the CDR3 is TGTGCCACCCTACCAGGACAGGGGTTCACCGGGGAGCTGTTTTTT.

There are a few counts of this clonotype. The chain uses TRBV4-1 and TRBJ2-3, with a weak D call TRBD2 (5 bases). Trimming shortened V by 5 bases and J by 6 bases, and 15 bases separated the two germline ends. Germline V gene data show CDR1 as MGHRA and CDR2 as YSYEKL. The CDR3 consists of 14 residues. This CDR3 reads CASSNPLASDTQYF. The CDR3 coding sequence is TGCGCCAGCAGCAACCCTCTAGCCTCGGATACGCAGTATTTT.

Regarding this clonotype: Relative to the germline gene, one junction end is altered; a read error may explain this. CDR3 region: CASSGSIDTQYF. The CDR3 DNA is TGTGCCAGTAGCGGGAGCATAGATACGCAGTATTTT. The chain joins TRBV19 to TRBJ2-3; TRBD2 is a possible D gene (6 bases). Germline CDR1 and CDR2: LNHDA and SQIVND (reference sequence). The CDR3 runs to 12 residues.

This clonotype showed up just a few times. The rearrangement joins TRBV5-6 to TRBJ2-3, with D hard to call. The CDR3 runs to 12 residues. Trimming stripped 0 bases from V and 10 bases from J, with 9 bases between. Germline values: CDR1 SGHDT, CDR2 YYEEEE. The CDR3: CASSLGQLAQYF. CDR3 nucleotides: TGTGCCAGCAGCTTGGGCCAGCTGGCGCAGTATTTT.

The rearrangement uses TRBV7-9 and TRBJ2-1, with 9 bases fitting TRBD1. This CDR3 contains 14 residues. Germline CDR1 SEHNR, CDR2 FQNEAQ (reference sequence). Trimming at V came to 4 bases and at J to 7 bases, leaving 5 bases not matched to a gene. CDR3 sequence: CASSSRDRENEQFF. CDR3 bases: TGTGCCAGCAGCTCTCGGGACAGGGAGAATGAGCAGTTCTTC. Filled out from reference TRBV7-9 and TRBJ2-1, the complete variable domain reads DTGVSQNPRHKITKRGQNVTFRCDPISEHNRLYWYRQTLGQGPEFLTYFQNEAQLEKSRLLSDRFSAERPKGSFSTLEIQRTEQGDSAMYLCASSSRDRENEQFFGPGTRLTVL.

This clonotype was detected a few times. The rearrangement joins TRBV11-2 to TRBJ1-2, with TRBD1 matching 8 bases. V trimming: 2 bases; J trimming: 7 bases; junction bases outside the gene matches: 3. Germline V lookup: CDR1 SGHAT, CDR2 FQNNGV. CDR3 length equals 13 residues. DNA for the CDR3: TGTGCCAGCAGCTTACCAGGGGGCACTGGCTACACCTTC. Its protein product is CASSLPGGTGYTF.

This rearrangement joins TRBV14 to TRBJ2-7; D is perhaps TRBD2 (6 bases). Trimming removed 4 bases from V and 2 bases from J, with 15 bases in between. From germline, CDR1 is SGHDN and CDR2 FVKESK. The CDR3 runs to 15 residues. CDR3 sequence: CASSLLGGSTYEQYF. The CDR3 nucleotides are TGTGCCAGCAGCCTCCTCGGGGGATCTACCTACGAGCAGTACTTC.

This chain uses TRBV24-1 with TRBJ2-7; 8 nucleotides align to TRBD1. Trimming took 4 bases from V and 5 from J; bases not matched to a gene: 6. This CDR3 comprises 14 residues. The germline CDR1 and CDR2 sequences are KGHDR and SFDVKD. As DNA, the CDR3 is TGTGCCACCAGTGACCCCCGGACAGGGAACGAGCAGTACTTC. Translating it yields CATSDPRTGNEQYF.

In its sample, this clonotype was seen once. The V gene is TRBV12-3 or TRBV12-4, the J gene TRBJ2-2; TRBD2 aligns across 8 bases. The CDR3 consists of 16 residues. V dropped 4 bases and J dropped 0; count of bases not matched to a gene: 4. The CDR3 reads CASSSGGGSNTGELFF. CDR3 nucleotide sequence: TGTGCCAGCAGTTCCGGGGGGGGTTCGAACACCGGGGAGCTGTTTTTT.

This sequence joins TRBV6-5 and TRBJ2-1; no clear D gene. The CDR3 covers 14 residues. The germline V gene has CDR1 MNHEY and CDR2 SVGAGI. V was shortened by 4 bases and J by 0 bases, with 7 bases between the two germline ends. CDR3 protein: CASSFGDSYNEQFF. DNA of the CDR3: TGTGCCAGCAGTTTTGGCGACTCCTACAATGAGCAGTTCTTC.

V usage is TRBV7-2 and J usage is TRBJ2-5, with D possibly TRBD2 on 5 matching bases. Germline V gene sequence: CDR1 SGHTA, CDR2 FQGNSA. V gave up 0 bases and J gave up 4 bases, with 9 bases separating them. The CDR3 has 14 residues. The DNA of the CDR3 is TGTGCCAGCAGCTTAGCTAGGGAGAGAGAGACCCAGTACTTC. The encoded protein is CASSLARERETQYF.

This clonotype came up once. V usage is TRBV9 and J usage is TRBJ2-1; D perhaps matches TRBD2 (6 bases). CDR3 size: 17 residues. In germline, CDR1 is SGDLS, CDR2 YYNGEE. Deletions cut 0 bases from V and 0 bases from J, with 13 bases between. The CDR3 reads CASSVEGLPRSYNEQFF. Here the CDR3 DNA reads TGTGCCAGCAGCGTAGAGGGACTGCCACGCTCCTACAATGAGCAGTTCTTC.

This clonotype appeared a few times. The chain couples TRBV20-1 to TRBJ1-4; D is ambiguous. V shed 0 bases and J shed 15 bases, with 26 bases lying between them. CDR1 and CDR2 (germline): DFQATT, SNEGSKA (reference sequence). This CDR3 has 16 residues. The CDR3 here is CSARDSYRANAATLFF. The CDR3 DNA reads TGCAGTGCTAGAGACTCCTACCGGGCCAACGCCGCCACATTGTTTTTT.

At least ten counts were recorded for this clonotype. The CDR3: CASSLGDRGFYGYTF. CDR3 nucleotides: TGTGCCAGCAGCTTAGGGGACAGGGGTTTCTATGGCTACACCTTC. The chain couples TRBV7-9 to TRBJ1-2; 10 bases match TRBD1. The junction had 3 bases not matched to a gene; V was cut back by 1 base and J by 4 bases. Germline lookup yields CDR1 SEHNR and CDR2 FQNEAQ (reference sequence). The CDR3 totals 15 residues.